These 27 T cell receptor beta chains share one sample of origin, sequenced in a study of cytomegalovirus exposure and HLA in healthy donors. The PCR was carried out with 60 Vbeta primers and 13 Jbeta primers. Only in-frame clones appear in the TCRdb table, and some are missing; sequencing was by immunoSEQ multiplex PCR. The table includes about 140,000 clones, 75% to 90% detected once. The sample consisted of PBMCs. The receptors derive from a man aged 35-49 years in good health and CMV-seronegative.

V is TRBV5-1 and J is TRBJ2-5, with TRBD1 matching over 8 bases. This CDR3 contains 18 residues. V trimming: 0 bases; J trimming: 4 bases; junction bases outside the gene matches: 14. Germline V gene sequence: CDR1 SGHRS, CDR2 YFSETQ. DNA for the CDR3: TGCGCCAGCAGCTTGGATATAGTAGTGGGGACAGGTACAGAGACCCAGTACTTC. Translation: CASSLDIVVGTGTETQYF.

The CDR3 reads CASSPTVFSGNTIYF. The CDR3, as DNA: TGTGCCAGCAGCCCCACAGTATTCTCTGGAAACACCATATATTTT. This chain connects TRBV7-9 to TRBJ1-3; D is unresolved. Germline loops: CDR1 SEHNR, CDR2 FQNEAQ (reference sequence). The CDR3 has 15 residues. V lost 5 bases, J lost 0 bases, and 11 bases lay in between. Looking up the rest from reference TRBV7-9 and TRBJ1-3 gives the full variable domain: DTGVSQNPRHKITKRGQNVTFRCDPISEHNRLYWYRQTLGQGPEFLTYFQNEAQLEKSRLLSDRFSAERPKGSFSTLEIQRTEQGDSAMYLCASSPTVFSGNTIYFGEGSWLTVV.

As for this clone: One end of the junction does not line up with germline, which may come from a read error. The chain uses TRBV5-1 and TRBJ2-7, with 10 bases matching TRBD1. The length of the CDR3 is 14 residues. Germline V CDR1 and CDR2: SGHRS, YFSETQ. The CDR3 protein is CASGSGQGAYEQYF. The CDR3 coding sequence is TGTGCCAGCGGGAGCGGACAGGGGGCCTACGAGCAGTACTTC.

The V and J genes are TRBV19 and TRBJ2-7; tentative D call: TRBD2 (7 bases). CDR1 is LNHDA and CDR2 is SQIVND in the germline V gene (reference sequence). The CDR3 loop spans 13 amino acids. The V end was cut by 3 bases, the J end by 2 bases, with 8 bases between. CDR3 loop: CASSMGGPYEQYF. CDR3 sequence (DNA): TGTGCCAGTAGTATGGGGGGGCCCTACGAGCAGTACTTC.

This clone has more than one count but fewer than ten. This chain uses TRBV7-2 with TRBJ2-3; the match to TRBD1 covers 8 bases. CDR3 size: 14 residues. J was trimmed by 12 bases and V by 5 bases; bases with no gene match: 13. CDR1 is SGHTA, CDR2 FQGNSA, per germline. As DNA, the CDR3 is TGTGCCAGCAGCCCCAGGGGGCAAACCCCGGCCCAGTATTTT. This gives the protein CASSPRGQTPAQYF. Filled out from reference TRBV7-2 and TRBJ2-3, the complete variable domain reads GAGVSQSPSNKVTEKGKDVELRCDPISGHTALYWYRQSLGQGLEFLIYFQGNSAPDKSGLPSDRFSAERTGGSVSTLTIQRTQQEDSAVYLCASSPRGQTPAQYFGPGTRLTVL.

This chain links TRBV2 with TRBJ2-3, with D possibly matching TRBD1 (7 bases). CDR3 size: 17 residues. The germline V gene has CDR1 SNHLY and CDR2 FYNNEI. V lost 0 bases, J lost 2 bases, and 15 bases lay in between. CDR3 sequence reads: CASSEALGGQFTDTQYF. CDR3 coding DNA: TGTGCCAGCAGTGAAGCGCTGGGGGGACAGTTCACAGATACGCAGTATTTT.

The V call is TRBV6-5, the J call TRBJ1-3, with D maybe TRBD1 (6 bases). Germline assignment: CDR1 MNHEY and CDR2 SVGAGI. Trimming removed 6 bases from V and 0 bases from J, with 12 bases in between. CDR3 length equals 15 residues. The CDR3 coding sequence is TGTGCCAGCAGCCGACAGGCCTCCTCTGGAAACACCATATATTTT. Protein sequence: CASSRQASSGNTIYF.

This sequence joins TRBV7-8 and TRBJ1-4, with 7 positions matching TRBD1. The CDR3 is made up of 18 amino acids. Germline CDR1 and CDR2: SGHVS and FQNEAQ. The V gene end was trimmed by 1 base and the J gene end by 4 bases; junction bases not matched to a gene: 12. The CDR3 sequence is CASSLELTGAAHNEKLFF. CDR3 sequence (DNA): TGTGCCAGCAGCTTAGAATTAACAGGGGCGGCCCATAATGAAAAACTGTTTTTT.

This chain uses TRBV27 with TRBJ2-7; tentative D call: TRBD2 (7 bases). CDR1 MNHEY and CDR2 SMNVEV come from the germline V gene (reference sequence). This CDR3 spans 15 amino acids. Trimming took 2 bases from V and 3 from J, leaving 14 bases between them. The CDR3: CASSLKGEGGYEQYF. The CDR3 bases are TGTGCCAGCAGTTTAAAAGGGGAGGGGGGCTACGAGCAGTACTTC.

Only one count was recorded for this clone. The chain has TRBV4-1 and TRBJ1-2, with D maybe TRBD1 (6 bases). V lost 4 bases and J lost 5, with 14 bases in between. The CDR3 has 14 residues. Germline loops: CDR1 MGHRA, CDR2 YSYEKL. The chain's CDR3 is CASSPRLQGYGYTF. CDR3 sequence (DNA): TGCGCCAGCAGCCCTCGGTTACAGGGATATGGCTACACCTTC.

The CDR3: CASKLDRTADTQYF. DNA for the CDR3: TGTGCCAGCAAGCTCGACAGGACCGCAGATACGCAGTATTTT. V gene TRBV6-6 combines with J gene TRBJ2-3, with D possibly being TRBD1 (6 bases). Trimming took 7 bases from V and 4 from J, leaving 15 bases between them. CDR1 is MNHNY, CDR2 SVGAGI, per germline (reference sequence). The CDR3 runs to 14 residues.

V and J are TRBV18 and TRBJ2-1, with 13 bases fitting TRBD2. Trimming took 2 bases from V and 8 from J; bases not matched to a gene: 6. In germline, CDR1 is KGHSH, CDR2 LQKENI. The CDR3 consists of 16 residues. CDR3 protein: CASSPGLAGVWDEQFF. DNA for the CDR3: TGTGCCAGCTCACCAGGACTAGCGGGGGTCTGGGATGAGCAGTTCTTC.

This clone has more than one count but fewer than ten. This sequence joins TRBV19 and TRBJ2-2; TRBD1 agrees at 8 bases. The CDR3 has 15 amino acids. Losses at the gene ends were 5 bases for V and 2 bases for J; bases not matched to a gene: 4. Germline CDR1 reads LNHDA; CDR2 reads SQIVND (reference sequence). The CDR3 coding sequence is TGTGCCAGTAGTCGACAGGGGATTAACACCGGGGAGCTGTTTTTT. Protein sequence: CASSRQGINTGELFF.

The chain recombines TRBV10-2 with TRBJ2-5; tentatively, D is TRBD1 (5 bases). The V end lost 4 bases, the J end lost 3 bases, and 15 bases lay between the germline ends. Germline V CDR1 and CDR2: WSHSY, SAAADI. The CDR3 totals 15 residues. In nucleotides, the CDR3 is TGCGCCAGCAGTGGGATCCAGGGTGTAAAAGAGACCCAGTACTTC. Translation: CASSGIQGVKETQYF.

This clone has only a few counts. For the CDR3, the DNA is TGTGCCAGTAGAGAACAGGAATTCACTGAAGCTTTCTTT. Translation gives CASREQEFTEAFF. The chain employs TRBV19 and TRBJ1-1, with D tentatively TRBD1 (5 bases). The CDR3 length is 13 residues. The germline V gene has CDR1 LNHDA and CDR2 SQIVND (reference sequence). V was pared by 6 bases and J by 4 bases, with 12 bases between.

This clone has only one observation. The chain is built from TRBV7-2 and TRBJ1-5; D is uncertain. Trimming removed 5 bases at V and 3 bases at J, with 11 bases between. In germline, CDR1 is SGHTA, CDR2 FQGNSA. The CDR3 is made up of 14 amino acids. The CDR3: CASSTGISNQPQHF. CDR3 in DNA: TGTGCCAGCAGCACCGGGATTTCCAATCAGCCCCAGCATTTT.

The chain combines TRBV14 with TRBJ2-7; TRBD2 is a possible D gene (6 bases). Germline lookup yields CDR1 SGHDN and CDR2 FVKESK. This CDR3 has 15 amino acids. Trimming removed 4 bases at V and 3 bases at J, with 16 bases between. The CDR3 loop reads CASSLRDSPLYEQYF. CDR3 nucleotide sequence: TGTGCCAGCAGCCTCCGGGACTCGCCACTCTACGAGCAGTACTTC.

The genes are TRBV9 and TRBJ2-3, with TRBD1 matching over 7 bases. CDR3 size: 14 residues. V dropped 6 bases and J dropped 3; count of bases not matched to a gene: 7. Germline CDR1 reads SGDLS; CDR2 reads YYNGEE. Written as DNA, the CDR3 is TGTGCCAGCACCCAAAGGGGGCCAACAGATACGCAGTATTTT. Amino acids: CASTQRGPTDTQYF.

This sequence joins TRBV4-3 and TRBJ2-2; TRBD2 is a possible D gene (7 bases). Germline values: CDR1 LGHNA, CDR2 YSLEER. V dropped 4 bases and J dropped 9 bases, with 21 bases sitting between them. This CDR3 spans 16 amino acids. CDR3 sequence (DNA): TGCGCCAGCAGCCGTGGTTCAGGGGAGGGGATCTGGGAGCTGTTTTTT. Protein: CASSRGSGEGIWELFF.

About this clone: An end of the junction does not agree with germline; a read error may underlie this. The chain links TRBV5-1 to TRBJ2-7; the match to TRBD2 covers 8 bases. Germline-derived CDR1 and CDR2 are SGHRS and YFSETQ. The length of the CDR3 is 14 residues. The DNA of the CDR3 is TGCGCCAGCAAAGGACTAGCAGGAACCTACGTGCAGTACTTC. Protein sequence: CASKGLAGTYVQYF.

The chain is built from TRBV11-2 and TRBJ1-2; D gene uncertain. Between the trimmed V and J ends, which lost 2 bases and 3 bases, there was a span of 10 bases. Germline V CDR1 and CDR2: SGHAT, FQNNGV. The CDR3 contains 14 residues. The CDR3 region has the DNA TGTGCCAGCAGCTTAATCGGCGGTCACTATGGCTACACCTTC. It is translated as CASSLIGGHYGYTF.

The chain joins TRBV19 to TRBJ2-7, with D possibly TRBD1 on 6 matching bases. Germline V gives CDR1 LNHDA, CDR2 SQIVND (reference sequence). Trimming took 4 bases from V and 2 from J, leaving 9 bases between them. The CDR3 sequence is 13 residues long. The CDR3 spells CASSTTGPYEQYF. DNA for the CDR3: TGTGCCAGTAGTACGACAGGCCCCTACGAGCAGTACTTC.

The chain has TRBV28 and TRBJ1-3, with a possible D match to TRBD1 (6 bases). V was pared by 7 bases and J by 0 bases, with 16 bases between. The CDR3 runs to 16 residues. Germline CDR1 and CDR2: MDHEN and SYDVKM. CDR3 region: CASNKGGAPSGNTIYF. CDR3 in DNA: TGTGCCAGCAATAAAGGGGGGGCCCCCTCTGGAAACACCATATATTTT.

A note on this clone: Other DNA sequences in this specimen translate into the identical CDR3. The J gene is TRBJ1-1, the V gene TRBV7-9, with D possibly TRBD1 on 6 matching bases. CDR3 length: 13 residues. The V gene lost 5 bases and the J gene lost 2 bases, with 9 bases spanning the gap. The germline CDR1 and CDR2 sequences are SEHNR and FQNEAQ (reference sequence). CDR3 protein: CASSRTANTEAFF. CDR3 nucleotide sequence: TGTGCCAGCAGCCGGACAGCCAACACTGAAGCTTTCTTT.

The chain joins TRBV7-9 to TRBJ2-7, with D possibly being TRBD1 (6 bases). Germline-derived CDR1 and CDR2 are SEHNR and FQNEAQ (reference sequence). Trimming shortened V by 1 base and J by 1 base, and 14 bases separated the two germline ends. CDR3 length: 16 residues. The CDR3 DNA sequence: TGTGCCAGCAGCTTAGACTGGGCCAGGGGATCCTACGAGCAGTACTTC. Residues: CASSLDWARGSYEQYF.

This clone was counted a few times. The genes are TRBV5-4 and TRBJ1-1; D is unresolved. The CDR3 covers 14 residues. Germline V CDR1 and CDR2: SGHNT, YYREEE (reference sequence). V lost 3 bases and J lost 0, with 9 bases in between. The CDR3 loop reads CASSYRVLNTEAFF. The CDR3 bases are TGTGCCAGCAGCTATAGAGTATTGAACACTGAAGCTTTCTTT.

The chain employs TRBV5-5 and TRBJ1-1; the D gene is possibly TRBD1 (6 bases). CDR3 length: 17 amino acids. V was clipped by 0 bases and J by 2 bases, with 17 bases between them. Germline V lookup: CDR1 SGHKS, CDR2 YYEKEE (reference sequence). The CDR3 DNA reads as TGTGCCAGCAGCTTGGGTTTCGGTGGGGGCATCAACACTGAAGCTTTCTTT. Translation: CASSLGFGGGINTEAFF.